The 22 T cell receptor beta chains below come from one sample, sequenced in a study of cytomegalovirus exposure and HLA in healthy donors. PCR amplification relied on 60 Vbeta primers (plus 13 Jbeta primers). Generated by immunoSEQ multiplex PCR, the TCRdb table keeps only in-frame clones and is missing some. The profile shows tens of thousands of clones, roughly 74% of them singletons. The sequenced sample consisted of PBMCs. These receptors originate from a female donor in good health and CMV-seronegative.

The rearrangement links TRBV11-3 to TRBJ2-2; no definite D call. This CDR3 has 13 amino acids. Trimming left V 5 bases short and J 2 bases short, with 6 bases between. CDR1 and CDR2 (germline): SGHNT, YENEEA. The DNA for the CDR3 is TGTGCCAGCAGCCCCAAAAACACCGGGGAGCTGTTTTTT. This codes for CASSPKNTGELFF.

This clone was seen more than once but under ten times. This chain uses TRBV29-1 with TRBJ2-2; perhaps TRBD2 as D (6 bases). CDR3 size: 14 residues. Germline V gene data show CDR1 as SQVTM and CDR2 as ANQGSEA. V was shortened by 5 bases and J by 3 bases, with 13 bases between the two germline ends. The CDR3 nucleotides are TGCAGCGTTAGGGGATTAGCGGACACCGGGGAGCTGTTTTTT. It encodes CSVRGLADTGELFF.

This clone was seen only once. The genes are TRBV4-1 and TRBJ1-3, with D perhaps TRBD1 (5 bases). Germline CDR1 is MGHRA and CDR2 is YSYEKL. The CDR3 consists of 14 residues. V shed 4 bases and J shed 8 bases, with 15 bases lying between them. The CDR3 DNA sequence: TGCGCCAGCAGCCCCCTTGGACCGGGGGACACCATATATTTT. Its translation: CASSPLGPGDTIYF.

The chain carries TRBV6-5 and TRBJ1-1; no clear D. Per germline, CDR1 MNHEY and CDR2 SVGAGI. Trimming stripped 4 bases from V and 0 bases from J, with 6 bases between. CDR3 length: 13 amino acids. This CDR3 reads CASSFQMNTEAFF. DNA for the CDR3: TGTGCCAGCAGTTTCCAGATGAACACTGAAGCTTTCTTT.

V usage is TRBV5-4 and J usage is TRBJ2-1, with 7 positions matching TRBD1. CDR1 is SGHNT and CDR2 is YYREEE in the germline V gene (reference sequence). The CDR3 consists of 13 residues. The V and J ends lost 4 bases and 7 bases, in that order; junction bases with no gene match: 5. CDR3: CASSPLTGNEQFF. Written as DNA, the CDR3 is TGTGCCAGCAGCCCCCTGACAGGGAATGAGCAGTTCTTC.

The chain uses TRBV9 and TRBJ1-2, with 11 bases matching TRBD1. Germline V lookup: CDR1 SGDLS, CDR2 YYNGEE. J lost 3 bases, V lost 4 bases, and 5 bases had no gene match. The CDR3 totals 15 residues. The CDR3 loop reads CASSPGQGAHYGYTF. CDR3 nucleotide sequence: TGTGCCAGCAGCCCCGGACAGGGGGCACACTATGGCTACACCTTC.

This sequence joins TRBV7-9 and TRBJ2-1, with 10 positions matching TRBD2. CDR1 SEHNR and CDR2 FQNEAQ come from the germline V gene (reference sequence). V shed 6 bases, J shed 8 bases, and the junction held 4 bases outside the gene matches. This CDR3 contains 13 residues. CDR3 DNA sequence: TGTGCCAGCAGGTTACTAGCGGGGTATGAGCAGTTCTTC. Its protein is CASRLLAGYEQFF.

The chain has TRBV5-1 and TRBJ1-4; D may be TRBD1 (6 bases). Trimming pared 4 bases from V and 0 bases from J, leaving 10 bases between. The CDR3 covers 15 residues. Germline CDR1 SGHRS, CDR2 YFSETQ. DNA for the CDR3: TGCGCCAGCAGCCGCGGACAGACAACTAATGAAAAACTGTTTTTT. As protein: CASSRGQTTNEKLFF.

Only a few counts were recorded for this clone. The gene calls are TRBV2 and TRBJ1-3; D perhaps matches TRBD1 (6 bases). Germline lookup yields CDR1 SNHLY and CDR2 FYNNEI. The CDR3 has 15 residues. Trimming pared 5 bases from V and 2 bases from J, leaving 13 bases between. The CDR3 region has the DNA TGTGCCAGCAGTTTCGAACAGGGTGCTGGAAACACCATATATTTT. Amino acid sequence: CASSFEQGAGNTIYF.

The chain has TRBV5-1 and TRBJ2-3; 15 bases are a match to TRBD2. Germline-derived CDR1 and CDR2 are SGHRS and YFSETQ. The CDR3 consists of 17 residues. The junction had 4 bases not matched to a gene; V was cut back by 0 bases and J by 5 bases. CDR3 amino acids: CASSLAGLAGGGDTQYF. CDR3 coding DNA: TGCGCCAGCAGCTTGGCCGGACTAGCGGGGGGGGGAGATACGCAGTATTTT.

This clone showed up just a few times. The chain couples TRBV18 to TRBJ2-6; 10 nucleotides match TRBD1. J lost 4 bases, V lost 5 bases, and 11 bases had no gene match. The CDR3 covers 18 residues. Germline values: CDR1 KGHSH, CDR2 LQKENI. Here the CDR3 reads CASSEPGQGFSGANVLTF. The CDR3 nucleotides read TGTGCCAGCTCAGAACCGGGACAGGGGTTCTCCGGGGCCAACGTCCTGACTTTC.

This clone showed up just a few times. V and J are TRBV6-4 and TRBJ2-3, with 8 bases matching TRBD2. Germline loops: CDR1 MRHNA, CDR2 SNTAGT. The V and J ends lost 4 bases and 4 bases, in that order; junction bases with no gene match: 10. The CDR3 is 16 residues long. The CDR3 DNA is TGTGCCAGCAGTGCCTCGGGAACTAGCGGACCAGATACGCAGTATTTT. Protein: CASSASGTSGPDTQYF.

This clone was picked up one time. The chain is built from TRBV6-5 and TRBJ2-6, with 7 bases that match TRBD2. The CDR3 loop spans 14 amino acids. V lost 2 bases, J lost 8 bases, and 3 bases stayed unmatched. Germline V gene lookup returns CDR1 MNHEY and CDR2 SVGAGI. The CDR3 spells CASSYGGGTNVLTF. CDR3 sequence (DNA): TGTGCCAGCAGTTACGGGGGGGGAACCAACGTCCTGACTTTC.

The chain couples TRBV5-6 to TRBJ2-1; TRBD2 agrees at 9 bases. CDR3 length equals 15 residues. Losses at the gene ends were 4 bases for V and 8 bases for J; bases not matched to a gene: 10. Per germline, CDR1 SGHDT and CDR2 YYEEEE. CDR3 in DNA: TGTGCCAGCAGCACGCCGGGACTAGCTGCCGATGAGCAGTTCTTC. Translating it yields CASSTPGLAADEQFF.

This CDR3 is CASSLPGQGNEKLFF. The CDR3 region has the DNA TGTGCCAGCAGCTTACCGGGACAGGGTAATGAAAAACTGTTTTTT. The rearrangement links TRBV5-5 to TRBJ1-4; 9 bases line up with TRBD1. The germline CDR1 and CDR2 sequences are SGHKS and YYEKEE (reference sequence). The V and J ends lost 2 bases and 4 bases, in that order; junction bases with no gene match: 3. CDR3 length: 15 amino acids.

The chain recombines TRBV5-4 with TRBJ1-6; TRBD1 matches 8 bases. Germline trimming cut 4 bases from V and 10 bases from J; bases unmatched to any gene: 10. The CDR3 length is 15 residues. Germline CDR1 and CDR2: SGHNT and YYREEE (reference sequence). CDR3 protein: CASSPLDRGESPLHF. The CDR3 bases are TGTGCCAGCAGCCCCCTAGACAGGGGAGAATCACCCCTCCACTTT.

The rearrangement joins TRBV25-1 to TRBJ2-3, with D tentatively TRBD2 (6 bases). The V gene lost 7 bases and the J gene lost 1 base, with 15 bases spanning the gap. The CDR3 sequence is 15 residues long. Germline V gene data show CDR1 as MGHDK and CDR2 as SYGVNS. This CDR3 is CASTAGSKGTDTQYF. CDR3 nucleotides: TGTGCCAGCACCGCGGGGTCTAAGGGCACAGATACGCAGTATTTT.

The V call is TRBV5-5, the J call TRBJ1-2, with D hard to call. The CDR3 contains 15 residues. V gave up 1 base and J gave up 1 base, with 11 bases separating them. Germline V gene lookup returns CDR1 SGHKS and CDR2 YYEKEE (reference sequence). CDR3 in amino acids: CASSLTFRSNYGYTF. CDR3 DNA sequence: TGTGCCAGCAGCTTGACCTTCCGGAGTAACTATGGCTACACCTTC. The entire variable domain, with the rest obtained from reference TRBV5-5 and TRBJ1-2, is as follows: DAGVTQSPTHLIKTRGQQVTLRCSPISGHKSVSWYQQVLGQGPQFIFQYYEKEERGRGNFPDRFSARQFPNYSSELNVNALLLGDSALYLCASSLTFRSNYGYTFGSGTRLTVV.

The rearrangement uses TRBV7-9 and TRBJ2-2; the D gene is possibly TRBD1 (6 bases). Germline-derived CDR1 and CDR2 are SEHNR and FQNEAQ (reference sequence). The CDR3 runs to 17 residues. The V end lost 5 bases, the J end lost 1 base, and 17 bases lay between the germline ends. The CDR3 spells CASSPRASDRNTGELFF. The CDR3, as DNA: TGTGCCAGCAGCCCCCGCGCCTCGGACAGGAACACCGGGGAGCTGTTTTTT.

The chain links TRBV6-6 to TRBJ2-5, with a tentative D call TRBD1 (6 bases). V was clipped by 6 bases and J by 2 bases, with 13 bases between them. CDR3 length: 14 amino acids. Germline-derived CDR1 and CDR2 are MNHNY and SVGAGI (reference sequence). The CDR3 DNA is TGTGCCAGCAGCTCTCGGACAGCTCAAGAGACCCAGTACTTC. Its protein product is CASSSRTAQETQYF.

This clone was found once. The chain has TRBV7-9 and TRBJ1-4, with D perhaps matching TRBD1 (6 bases). This CDR3 spans 13 amino acids. Trimming stripped 4 bases from V and 5 bases from J, with 8 bases between. The germline V gene encodes CDR1 SEHNR and CDR2 FQNEAQ (reference sequence). The CDR3 loop reads CASSSQGNEKLFF. CDR3 coding DNA: TGTGCCAGCAGCTCCCAGGGGAATGAAAAACTGTTTTTT.

The chain is built from TRBV18 and TRBJ2-7; 7 bases are a match to TRBD1. This CDR3 is built from 13 residues. J lost 7 bases, V lost 3 bases, and 6 bases had no gene match. Germline-derived CDR1 and CDR2 are KGHSH and LQKENI. The CDR3 region is CASSPLSGGEQYF. CDR3 coding DNA: TGTGCCAGCTCACCCCTGTCAGGGGGAGAGCAGTACTTC.